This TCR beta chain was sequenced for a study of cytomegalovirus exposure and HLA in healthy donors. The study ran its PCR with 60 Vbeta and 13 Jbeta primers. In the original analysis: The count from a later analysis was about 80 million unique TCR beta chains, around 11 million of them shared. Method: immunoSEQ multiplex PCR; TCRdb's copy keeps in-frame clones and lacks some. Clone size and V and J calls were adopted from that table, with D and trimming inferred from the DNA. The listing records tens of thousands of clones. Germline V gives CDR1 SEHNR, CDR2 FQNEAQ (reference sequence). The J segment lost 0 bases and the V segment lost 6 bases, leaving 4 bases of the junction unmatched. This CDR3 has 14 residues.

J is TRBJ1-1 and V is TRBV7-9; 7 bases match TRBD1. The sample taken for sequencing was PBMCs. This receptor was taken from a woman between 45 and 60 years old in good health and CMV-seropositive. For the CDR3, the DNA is TGTGCCAGCAGTCGGACAGGAATGAACACTGAAGCTTTCTTT. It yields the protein CASSRTGMNTEAFF.